This T cell receptor beta chain came from a study of CD8+ T cells in alopecia areata. Whole-study context: Dosing spanned 6 to 18 months on tofacitinib, then 6 months off drug.

RNA was extracted and reverse transcribed into cDNA as the sequencing template. The data were produced by immunoSEQ multiplex PCR, yet TCRdb's version contains in-frame clones alone and is incomplete. The sample has 150,000 or so clones, about 87% seen once. Germline V gene sequence: CDR1 GTSNPN, CDR2 SVGIG (reference sequence). CDR3 size: 17 residues. The ends were cut back, 5 bases at V and 0 bases at J, with 22 bases in the middle. This chain connects TRBV30 to TRBJ1-2, with D unresolved. This clonotype was obtained from a human donor with alopecia areata. Sequenced here: CD8+ T cells sorted from blood, sampled at week 0. CDR3 coding DNA: TGTGCCTGGGAGCGGCCCTGGGATACGGCCCCTAACTATGGCTACACCTTC. It is translated as CAWERPWDTAPNYGYTF.